A single sample is the source of the 9 T cell receptor beta chains below, sequenced in a study of PD-1 blockade in classical Hodgkin lymphoma. Sample time point: cycle 4 day 1 (C4D1), after 6 weeks of nivolumab. Every patient experienced relapse after autologous stem cell transplantation, and brentuximab vedotin exposure varied. The table came from immunoSEQ multiplex PCR; TCRdb's copy has only in-frame clones and leaves some out. Here the sample spans approximately 93,000 clones, around 80% being singletons. Specimen: peripheral blood mononuclear cells (PBMCs), collected before the fourth cycle of nivolumab. The source of these receptors is a human donor with classical Hodgkin lymphoma.

V usage is TRBV7-2 and J usage is TRBJ2-2; TRBD2 aligns across 12 bases. V lost 2 bases to trimming and J lost 1 base; unmatched junction nucleotides: 8. The CDR3 has 19 residues. From germline, CDR1 is SGHTA and CDR2 FQGNSA. CDR3 DNA: TGTGCCAGCAGCTTACCTAGCGGGGGGGCGTCCCTGAACACCGGGGAGCTGTTTTTT. Amino acids: CASSLPSGGASLNTGELFF.

This clone appeared once. The chain combines TRBV19 with TRBJ2-2; 9 bases are shared with TRBD1. J lost 4 bases, V lost 5 bases, and 2 bases had no gene match. Germline V lookup: CDR1 LNHDA, CDR2 SQIVND (reference sequence). The CDR3 runs to 14 residues. The CDR3 loop reads CASSAGQGTGELFF. The CDR3 DNA is TGTGCCAGTAGTGCGGGACAGGGCACCGGGGAGCTGTTTTTT.

This chain connects TRBV6-5 to TRBJ2-6, with D hard to call. V lost 2 bases to trimming and J lost 2 bases, with 4 bases between them. Looked up from germline, CDR1 is MNHEY and CDR2 is SVGAGI. The CDR3 covers 14 residues. The CDR3 nucleotides are TGTGCCAGCAGTTACGGAACTGGGGCCAACGTCCTGACTTTC. This gives the protein CASSYGTGANVLTF.

The chain recombines TRBV11-1 with TRBJ2-7; TRBD1 might be the D (5 bases). V was pared by 5 bases and J by 4 bases, with 18 bases between. This CDR3 spans 15 amino acids. Germline CDR1 is SGHAT and CDR2 is FQDESV (reference sequence). The CDR3 sequence is CASSPIWGPRYEQYF. The CDR3 nucleotides are TGTGCCAGCAGCCCGATATGGGGCCCGAGGTACGAGCAGTACTTC. Together with reference TRBV11-1 and TRBJ2-7, the CDR3 gives the full variable domain: EAEVAQSPRYKITEKSQAVAFWCDPISGHATLYWYRQILGQGPELLVQFQDESVVDDSQLPKDRFSAERLKGVDSTLKIQPAELGDSAMYLCASSPIWGPRYEQYFGPGTRLTVT.

In the case of this clone: A read error may produce the germline difference seen at one junction end. The rearrangement uses TRBV27 and TRBJ2-4, with 7 bases matching TRBD1. The CDR3 has 15 amino acids. CDR1 and CDR2 from the germline V gene are MNHEY and SMNVEV (reference sequence). The CDR3 is CASSVSTGRKNIQYF. The CDR3 region has the DNA TGTGCCAGCAGTGTATCGACAGGGCGCAAAAACATTCAGTACTTC.

The CDR3 is CASGPGLAGGYEQYF. The CDR3 coding sequence is TGTGCCAGCGGGCCGGGACTAGCGGGGGGCTACGAGCAGTACTTC. The chain links TRBV6-1 to TRBJ2-7, with 15 bases fitting TRBD2. CDR3 length equals 15 residues. The ends lost 8 bases at V and 3 bases at J; junction bases unmatched: 5. Germline V gene data show CDR1 as MNHNS and CDR2 as SASEGT.

V gene TRBV6-5 combines with J gene TRBJ2-2; D might be TRBD1 or TRBD2, each matching 5 bases. V lost 1 base and J 1 base, leaving 10 bases between the germline ends. Germline V CDR1 and CDR2: MNHEY, SVGAGI. The CDR3 length is 16 residues. The CDR3 loop reads CASSYLGVLNTGELFF. The CDR3 DNA follows: TGTGCCAGCAGTTACTTGGGGGTACTGAACACCGGGGAGCTGTTTTTT.

V usage is TRBV29-1 and J usage is TRBJ2-2; D gene uncertain. Trimming removed 2 bases at V and 1 base at J, with 2 bases between. The CDR3 is made up of 12 amino acids. Germline V gene sequence: CDR1 SQVTM, CDR2 ANQGSEA. CDR3 residues: CSVERNTGELFF. The CDR3 DNA follows: TGCAGCGTTGAACGGAACACCGGGGAGCTGTTTTTT.

J is TRBJ2-5 and V is TRBV7-2, with 12 bases matching TRBD2. Trimming cost V 5 bases and J 2 bases; bases outside gene matches: 6. The CDR3 runs to 16 residues. CDR1 and CDR2 from the germline V gene are SGHTA and FQGNSA. The CDR3 DNA is TGTGCCAGCAGCCACCAGGGGACTAGCGGGCAAGAGACCCAGTACTTC. This sequence encodes CASSHQGTSGQETQYF.